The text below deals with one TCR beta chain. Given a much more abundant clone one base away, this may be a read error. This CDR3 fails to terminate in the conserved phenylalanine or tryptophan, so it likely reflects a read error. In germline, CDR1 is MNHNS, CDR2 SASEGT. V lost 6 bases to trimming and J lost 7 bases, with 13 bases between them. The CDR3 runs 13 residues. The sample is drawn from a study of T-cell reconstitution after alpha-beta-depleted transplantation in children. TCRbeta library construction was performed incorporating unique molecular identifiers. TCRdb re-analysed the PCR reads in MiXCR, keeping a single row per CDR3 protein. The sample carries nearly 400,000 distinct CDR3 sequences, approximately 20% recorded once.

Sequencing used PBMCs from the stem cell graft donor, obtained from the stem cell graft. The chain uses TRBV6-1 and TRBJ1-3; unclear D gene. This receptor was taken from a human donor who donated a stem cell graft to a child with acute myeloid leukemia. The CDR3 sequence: CASRALQRNTIYS. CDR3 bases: TGTGCCAGCAGAGCCCTACAACGGAACACCATATATTCT.